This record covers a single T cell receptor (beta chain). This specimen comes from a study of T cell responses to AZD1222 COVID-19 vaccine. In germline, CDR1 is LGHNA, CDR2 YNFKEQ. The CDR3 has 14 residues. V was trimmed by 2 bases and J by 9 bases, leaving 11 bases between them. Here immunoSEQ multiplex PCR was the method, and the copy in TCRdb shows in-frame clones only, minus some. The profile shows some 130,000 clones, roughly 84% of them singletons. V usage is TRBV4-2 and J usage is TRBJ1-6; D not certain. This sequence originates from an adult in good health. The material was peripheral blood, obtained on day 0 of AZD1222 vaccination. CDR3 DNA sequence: TGTGCCAGCAGCCAATCTGGGGAGACTTCACCCCTCCACTTT. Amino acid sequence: CASSQSGETSPLHF.